The clone carrying this TCR beta chain was detected a few times. What it binds is not known. These data belong to a study of response to subunit inactivated influenza vaccine. TCRdb processed the RT-PCR reads anew with MiXCR; each CDR3 protein has one entry. The profile shows 450,000 to 600,000 distinct CDR3 sequences, approximately 15% of them singletons. Study-level results: Few new T cells, the authors suggested, are recruited by each seasonal influenza vaccination.

Germline CDR1 is MDHEN and CDR2 is SYDVKM. The CDR3 runs to 15 residues. Trimming took 6 bases from V and 5 from J, leaving 17 bases between them. Here the sequenced sample was CD4+ T cells sorted from PBMCs, taken about 23 months after vaccination. This chain uses TRBV28 with TRBJ1-5; D unclear. This clonotype was sampled from a man between 45 and 75 years old who received an inactivated influenza vaccine. CDR3 region: CASRSPGSGYQPQHF. In DNA, the CDR3 is TGTGCCAGCAGATCCCCGGGAAGCGGTTATCAGCCCCAGCATTTT. Using reference TRBV28 and TRBJ1-5 for the parts outside the CDR3, the full variable domain is DVKVTQSSRYLVKRTGEKVFLECVQDMDHENMFWYRQDPGLGLRLIYFSYDVKMKEKGDIPEGYSVSREKKERFSLILESASTNQTSMYLCASRSPGSGYQPQHFGDGTRLSIL.